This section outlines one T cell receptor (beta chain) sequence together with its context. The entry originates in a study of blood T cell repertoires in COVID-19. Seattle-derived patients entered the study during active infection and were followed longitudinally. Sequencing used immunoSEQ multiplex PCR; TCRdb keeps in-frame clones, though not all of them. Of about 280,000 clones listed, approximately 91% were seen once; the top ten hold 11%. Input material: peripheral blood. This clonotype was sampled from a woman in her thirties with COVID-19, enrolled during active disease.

The CDR3 region is CASSWDRDEQYF. The CDR3 region has the DNA TGTGCCAGCAGCTGGGACAGGGACGAGCAGTACTTC. The V gene is TRBV14, the J gene TRBJ2-7; the match to TRBD1 covers 9 bases. Germline V gene data show CDR1 as SGHDN and CDR2 as FVKESK. V lost 5 bases to trimming and J lost 5 bases; unmatched junction nucleotides: 1. CDR3 length equals 12 residues.